A selection of T cell receptor beta chains follows, all from one sample in a study of metastatic and nonmetastatic thyroid tumors. TCRdb ran MiXCR on the PCR reads. The sample lists about 69,000 clones, about 14% seen once, with over 6.5% in the top ten. The sequenced sample consisted of blood. These receptors all stem from a male donor with papillary thyroid cancer or a benign thyroid nodule (not recorded which). Some clones in this sample may be carry-over from other donors' samples. Each CDR3 is given with its conserved first and last residue. The order of the fields is D gene, J gene, clone size, V gene, CDR3 protein, CDR3 DNA. D genes are given only for firm matches. Some rows mark clone size as missing; the rest say once, few, many or name a class of expanded clone.

TRBD1,TRBJ2-2,many,TRBV12-3/TRBV12-4,CASSLQGVTFGTGELFF,TGTGCCAGCAGTTTGCAGGGGGTCACATTTGGGACCGGGGAGCTGTTTTTT
NA,TRBJ2-5,many,TRBV2,CASWGETQYF,TGTGCCAGCTGGGGGGAGACCCAGTACTTC
NA,TRBJ2-1,many,TRBV2,CASSGPPGRNNEQFF,TGTGCCAGCAGTGGACCTCCGGGACGGAACAATGAGCAGTTCTTC
NA,TRBJ2-4,NA,TRBV7-9,CASSLARPGRRSGIQYF,TGTGCCAGCAGCTTAGCACGCCCGGGACGGAGGTCAGGCATTCAGTACTTC
TRBD1,TRBJ2-7,many,TRBV6-2/TRBV6-3,CASSYSRGRGPYEQYF,TGTGCCAGCAGTTACTCCAGGGGGCGCGGTCCCTACGAGCAGTACTTC
TRBD1,TRBJ2-2,many,TRBV18,CASSPTGAKNTGELFF,TGTGCCAGCTCCCCGACAGGGGCCAAGAACACCGGGGAGCTGTTTTTT
NA,TRBJ1-6,many,TRBV5-1,CASSPGVSSQNSPLHF,TGCGCCAGCAGCCCTGGGGTGTCCAGCCAAAATTCACCCCTCCACTTT
NA,TRBJ2-5,NA,TRBV6-1,CASSSRKGNLETQYF,TGTGCCAGCAGTTCCCGGAAAGGGAACTTAGAGACGCAGTACTTC
NA,TRBJ2-2,NA,TRBV6-1,CASADRLNTGELFF,TGTGCCAGCGCCGACAGACTGAACACCGGGGAGCTGTTTTTT
NA,TRBJ2-7,NA,TRBV5-1,CASSLVGSGYEQYF,TGCGCCAGCAGCTTGGTAGGGTCCGGCTACGAGCAGTACTTC
TRBD2,TRBJ2-3,once,TRBV24-1,CATSDPGTSGRRDTQYF,TGTGCCACCAGTGATCCTGGGACTAGCGGGAGGAGGGATACGCAGTATTTT
NA,TRBJ1-1,many,TRBV19,CASSMGTEAFF,TGTGCCAGTAGTATGGGCACTGAAGCTTTCTTT
NA,TRBJ2-7,many,TRBV20-1,CSASTLRDGPYEQYF,TGCAGTGCTAGTACGCTCCGGGACGGACCCTACGAGCAGTACTTC
NA,TRBJ2-3,many,TRBV3-1,CASSQGPLFWRVSTDTQYF,TGTGCCAGCAGCCAAGGGCCCCTGTTTTGGCGAGTTAGCACAGATACGCAGTATTTT
NA,TRBJ2-1,many,TRBV7-9,CASSYQGGLNNEQFF,TGTGCCAGCAGTTATCAGGGTGGATTGAACAATGAGCAGTTCTTC
NA,TRBJ2-3,many,TRBV3-2,CASSPRTSVGTDTQYF,TGTGCCAGCAGCCCCCGGACTAGCGTGGGCACAGATACGCAGTATTTT
TRBD1,TRBJ2-2,many,TRBV7-9,CATNDRGTGELFF,TGTGCCACCAATGACAGGGGAACCGGGGAGCTGTTTTTT
TRBD1,TRBJ1-2,many,TRBV25-1,CASSHGTAAGYTF,TGTGCCAGCAGCCATGGGACAGCGGCTGGCTACACCTTC
TRBD2,TRBJ2-7,many,TRBV7-2,CASSLSGTSGMYEQYF,TGTGCCAGCAGCCTCTCCGGAACTAGCGGGATGTACGAGCAGTACTTC
NA,TRBJ1-6,NA,TRBV11-3,CASSLAGVNSPLHF,TGTGCCAGCAGCTTAGCAGGCGTCAATTCACCCCTCCACTTT
NA,TRBJ1-2,NA,TRBV7-8,CASSFQSNGGAIGYTF,TGTGCCAGCAGCTTTCAGTCTAACGGGGGGGCTATTGGCTACACCTTC
NA,TRBJ2-6,many,TRBV2,CAGHASGANVLTF,TGTGCGGGGCATGCCTCTGGGGCCAACGTCCTGACTTTC
TRBD2,TRBJ2-5,many,TRBV30,CAWSPGLAGFQTQYF,TGTGCCTGGAGTCCGGGACTAGCGGGATTCCAGACCCAGTACTTC
TRBD2,TRBJ2-1,NA,TRBV5-1,CASILAASGVGEQFF,TGCGCCAGCATCTTGGCGGCTAGCGGAGTGGGTGAGCAGTTCTTC